A selection of T cell receptor beta chains follows, all from one sample in a study of blood T cell repertoires in COVID-19. The method was immunoSEQ multiplex PCR; TCRdb's version includes in-frame clones alone and lacks a portion of them. The sample shows about 410,000 clones, about 89% of them seen only once. Sequencing was carried out using peripheral blood. These receptors came from a woman between 40 and 50 years old with COVID-19, enrolled during active disease. Both conserved end residues are part of each CDR3. D genes are given only for firm matches. Only part of the rows carry a size: once, few, many, or a class if the clone is expanded.

TRBV6-6,NA,once,TRBJ1-1,CASSYSFPGETEAFF,TGTGCCAGCAGTTACTCGTTCCCAGGGGAGACTGAAGCTTTCTTT
TRBV7-2,TRBD1,once,TRBJ1-6,CASSYRQGGNSPLHF,TGTGCCAGCAGCTATAGACAGGGAGGAAATTCACCCCTCCACTTT
TRBV5-5,TRBD2,NA,TRBJ2-1,CASSQRLAGGSSYNEQFF,TGTGCCAGCAGCCAAAGACTAGCGGGGGGCTCGTCCTACAATGAGCAGTTCTTC
TRBV11-2,NA,NA,TRBJ2-7,CASSLRGGPSHYEQYF,TGTGCCAGCAGCTTGAGGGGGGGGCCGAGCCACTACGAGCAGTACTTC
TRBV25-1,NA,NA,TRBJ1-2,CASSEYSYGYTF,TGTGCCAGCAGTGAATATAGCTATGGCTACACCTTC
TRBV28,NA,once,TRBJ1-5,CASSSQASNQPQHF,TGTGCCAGCAGTTCACAGGCGAGCAATCAGCCCCAGCATTTT
TRBV9,NA,few,TRBJ1-6,CASSGRGSSYNSPLHF,TGTGCCAGCAGCGGTAGGGGGAGCTCCTATAATTCACCCCTCCACTTT
TRBV7-9,TRBD2,NA,TRBJ2-2,CASTVTSSGRSPGELFF,TGTGCCAGCACCGTAACCTCTAGCGGGAGAAGTCCCGGGGAGCTGTTTTTT
TRBV28,NA,NA,TRBJ2-7,CASRQTTYEQYF,TGTGCCAGCAGACAGACGACCTACGAGCAGTACTTC
TRBV3-1/TRBV3-2,NA,NA,TRBJ1-4,CASSRGVAFCEKLFF,TGTGCCAGCAGCCGGGGCGTAGCTTTTTGCGAAAAACTGTTTTTT
TRBV2,TRBD1,NA,TRBJ1-1,CASSVAQGAEAFF,TGTGCCAGCAGTGTGGCCCAGGGGGCTGAAGCTTTCTTT
TRBV10-2,NA,NA,TRBJ1-1,CASSDRGGNTEAFF,TGCGCCAGCAGTGACAGGGGTGGGAACACTGAAGCTTTCTTT
TRBV27,TRBD1,NA,TRBJ1-5,CASSPDRVPQPQHF,TGTGCCAGCAGCCCCGACAGGGTCCCTCAGCCCCAGCATTTT
TRBV7-2,NA,few,TRBJ1-1,CASSLGRGEAFF,TGTGCCAGCAGCTTAGGAAGGGGTGAAGCTTTCTTT
TRBV3-1/TRBV3-2,NA,NA,TRBJ2-7,CASSISWSSYEQYF,TGTGCCAGCAGCATTAGCTGGAGCTCCTACGAGCAGTACTTC
TRBV19,TRBD1,NA,TRBJ1-2,CASSTRTGKYYGYTF,TGTGCCAGTAGTACCCGGACAGGGAAGTACTATGGCTACACCTTC
TRBV10-3,NA,NA,TRBJ2-3,CAISDLAAERGPDTQYF,TGTGCCATCAGTGATCTTGCCGCTGAGCGAGGTCCAGATACGCAGTATTTT
TRBV7-6,NA,NA,TRBJ1-2,CASSLGVGVANYGYTF,TGTGCCAGCAGCTTAGGGGTAGGGGTAGCTAACTATGGCTACACCTTC
TRBV28,NA,NA,TRBJ1-1,CASVVRGNTEAFF,TGTGCCAGCGTTGTAAGGGGGAACACTGAAGCTTTCTTT
TRBV13,NA,NA,TRBJ1-2,CASSLGQGQDGYTF,TGTGCCAGCAGCTTAGGTCAGGGTCAGGATGGCTACACCTTC
TRBV7-2,TRBD1,NA,TRBJ1-2,CASSSGQGMGGYTF,TGTGCCAGCAGCTCGGGACAGGGTATGGGTGGCTACACCTTC
TRBV7-2,NA,NA,TRBJ2-1,CASSLGRVRSGEQFF,TGTGCCAGCAGCTTAGGGAGGGTACGTTCGGGTGAGCAGTTCTTC
TRBV2,NA,NA,TRBJ1-2,CASSEDRRAGGYTF,TGTGCCAGCAGTGAAGATCGGCGGGCGGGAGGCTACACCTTC
TRBV11-2,TRBD1,once,TRBJ1-2,CASSTRQGADYGYTF,TGTGCCAGCAGCACCCGACAGGGCGCAGACTATGGCTACACCTTC
TRBV7-8,NA,NA,TRBJ2-5,CASSFDLLETQYF,TGTGCCAGCAGCTTCGACTTGTTGGAGACCCAGTACTTC
TRBV10-3,TRBD2,NA,TRBJ2-3,CAISELSGGASTQYF,TGTGCCATCAGTGAGTTAAGCGGGGGGGCCAGTACGCAGTATTTT
TRBV6-5,NA,NA,TRBJ2-5,CASSYSGGRETQYF,TGTGCCAGCAGTTACTCTGGGGGCAGAGAGACCCAGTACTTC
TRBV5-1,TRBD1,NA,TRBJ1-6,CASSDRTGDNSPLHF,TGCGCCAGCAGCGACCGGACAGGAGATAATTCACCCCTCCACTTT
TRBV5-1,TRBD1,few,TRBJ1-2,CASSTAGTGALGYTF,TGCGCCAGCAGCACCGCCGGGACAGGCGCTCTTGGCTACACCTTC
TRBV30,NA,NA,TRBJ2-5,CAWSGLGGETQYF,TGTGCCTGGAGTGGGTTGGGGGGAGAGACCCAGTACTTC
TRBV5-1,TRBD2,NA,TRBJ2-7,CASSPDLLAGRYEQYF,TGCGCCAGCAGCCCGGATCTACTAGCGGGCCGCTACGAGCAGTACTTC
TRBV5-1,NA,NA,TRBJ1-2,CASRTEAGLAINYGYTF,TGCGCCAGCAGGACTGAGGCGGGGCTCGCTATTAACTATGGCTACACCTTC
TRBV6-5,NA,NA,TRBJ2-2,CASSTGLANTGELFF,TGTGCCAGCAGTACGGGACTGGCGAACACCGGGGAGCTGTTTTTT
TRBV19,NA,few,TRBJ1-2,CASSIRRQAARRDGYTF,TGTGCCAGTAGTATTAGAAGACAGGCCGCTCGGCGAGATGGCTACACCTTC
TRBV28,TRBD1,NA,TRBJ1-5,CASSPTGQGHQPQHF,TGTGCCAGCAGCCCAACGGGACAGGGACATCAGCCCCAGCATTTT
TRBV4-3,TRBD1,NA,TRBJ2-7,CASSQDRTGFSYGQYF,TGCGCCAGCAGCCAAGACCGGACAGGTTTTTCGTACGGGCAGTACTTC
TRBV5-5,NA,NA,TRBJ2-7,CASSQGGVGYEQYF,TGTGCCAGCAGCCAAGGAGGTGTAGGATACGAGCAGTACTTC
TRBV2,NA,NA,TRBJ2-7,CASSEGSNSYEQYF,TGTGCCAGCAGTGAGGGGAGCAACTCCTACGAGCAGTACTTC
TRBV7-9,NA,NA,TRBJ1-4,CASSLSNRVDEKLFF,TGTGCCAGCAGCTTAAGTAACAGGGTGGATGAAAAACTGTTTTTT
TRBV28,NA,NA,TRBJ1-1,CASNLPRGGRAEAFF,TGTGCCAGCAACCTTCCACGAGGGGGACGGGCTGAAGCTTTCTTT
TRBV6-2/TRBV6-3,NA,NA,TRBJ1-5,CASSKSNRAAQPQHF,TGTGCCAGCAGCAAATCTAACAGGGCCGCCCAGCCCCAGCATTTT
TRBV18,NA,NA,TRBJ1-1,CASSPTAGPSTEAFF,TGTGCCAGCTCACCCACAGCGGGGCCATCCACTGAAGCTTTCTTT
TRBV28,TRBD1,NA,TRBJ2-7,CASSPPDRATEQYF,TGTGCCAGCAGTCCGCCCGACAGGGCAACCGAGCAGTACTTC
TRBV2,TRBD2,NA,TRBJ2-5,CASSAGQAGGPKTQYF,TGTGCCAGCAGTGCCGGGCAAGCGGGAGGGCCGAAGACCCAGTACTTC
TRBV9,NA,NA,TRBJ2-5,CASSALSGEETQYF,TGTGCCAGCAGCGCACTATCGGGGGAAGAGACCCAGTACTTC
TRBV28,NA,NA,TRBJ1-2,CASSLGALGDGGYTF,TGTGCCAGCAGTTTAGGGGCTCTGGGCGATGGAGGCTACACCTTC